The 22 T cell receptor beta chains reported below all come from one sample, sequenced in a study of T-cell reconstitution after alpha-beta-depleted transplantation in children. During its preparation, the TCRbeta library received unique molecular identifiers. Each CDR3 protein gets one entry after TCRdb re-called the PCR reads with MiXCR. The sample has about 610,000 distinct CDR3 sequences; roughly a tenth are singletons. The sample here was PBMCs from the stem cell graft donor, taken from the stem cell graft. Source of these receptors: a human donor who donated a stem cell graft to a child with acute myeloid leukemia.

This clonotype showed up just a few times. The chain uses TRBV7-9 and TRBJ2-7; perhaps TRBD2 as D (6 bases). Germline CDR1 is SEHNR and CDR2 is FQNEAQ (reference sequence). This CDR3 has 14 residues. V lost 5 bases to trimming and J lost 7 bases, with 18 bases between them. In DNA, the CDR3 is TGTGCCAGCAGCGCCCGGGACTCTGGGCGGGAGCAGTACTTC. Translating gives CASSARDSGREQYF.

This clonotype came up a few times. The chain joins TRBV20-1 to TRBJ2-2; TRBD2 matches 16 bases. V lost 6 bases and J lost 4; bases outside the gene matches: 5. The CDR3 runs 16 residues. CDR1 is DFQATT and CDR2 is SNEGSKA in the germline V gene (reference sequence). The DNA for the CDR3 is TGCAGTGCCCGGGGACTAGCGGGAGGGCCCACCGGGGAGCTGTTTTTT. It translates to CSARGLAGGPTGELFF.

This clonotype was counted many times. The rearrangement links TRBV12-3 or TRBV12-4 to TRBJ2-5; D remains unclear. The CDR3 loop spans 12 amino acids. V was shortened by 3 bases and J by 4 bases, with 6 bases between the two germline ends. The chain's CDR3 is CASSLITETQYF. The CDR3 bases are TGTGCCAGCAGTTTGATCACAGAGACCCAGTACTTC.

This clonotype appeared many times. The V and J genes are TRBV7-2 and TRBJ1-3, with D possibly matching TRBD1 (6 bases). The CDR3 is made up of 15 amino acids. The ends were cut back, 5 bases at V and 3 bases at J, with 14 bases in the middle. Germline values: CDR1 SGHTA, CDR2 FQGNSA. The CDR3 nucleotides are TGTGCCAGCAGCCAAGTCAGGGGTGGTGGAAACACCATATATTTT. Its translation: CASSQVRGGGNTIYF. Full variable domain (rest looked up from reference TRBV7-2 and TRBJ1-3): GAGVSQSPSNKVTEKGKDVELRCDPISGHTALYWYRQSLGQGLEFLIYFQGNSAPDKSGLPSDRFSAERTGGSVSTLTIQRTQQEDSAVYLCASSQVRGGGNTIYFGEGSWLTVV.

The CDR3 sequence: CASSLTGAGKDTQYF. The DNA of the CDR3 is TGTGCCAGCAGCTTGACAGGGGCAGGGAAAGATACGCAGTATTTT. The chain uses TRBV5-6 and TRBJ2-3, with 7 bases aligning to TRBD1. This CDR3 comprises 15 residues. After removal of 1 base from V and 5 bases from J, the junction contained 7 bases not matched to a gene. The germline gives CDR1 SGHDT, CDR2 YYEEEE.

The chain joins TRBV14 to TRBJ2-2, with a weak D call TRBD2 (5 bases). V was cut by 6 bases and J by 6 bases, with 14 bases left in between. CDR1 SGHDN and CDR2 FVKESK come from the germline V gene. The CDR3 totals 14 residues. The CDR3 reads CASRSDSVAGELFF. The CDR3 nucleotides read TGTGCCAGCAGATCCGATAGCGTAGCCGGGGAGCTGTTTTTT.

The chain has TRBV2 and TRBJ2-7, with unresolved D. CDR1 and CDR2 from the germline V gene are SNHLY and FYNNEI. Trimming stripped 1 base from V and 4 bases from J, with 11 bases between. This CDR3 spans 14 amino acids. The CDR3 DNA reads as TGTGCCAGCAGTGAAGGCTCAGGCAAATACGAGCAGTACTTC. As protein: CASSEGSGKYEQYF.

V and J are TRBV20-1 and TRBJ2-7, with TRBD2 as a possible D gene (6 bases). CDR1 is DFQATT and CDR2 is SNEGSKA in the germline V gene (reference sequence). V was clipped by 5 bases and J by 4 bases, with 21 bases between them. This CDR3 contains 15 residues. The CDR3 DNA follows: TGCAGTGCTGGGGATCTAGCCGGGAGTCTGTACGAGCAGTACTTC. It codes for CSAGDLAGSLYEQYF.

The chain employs TRBV30 and TRBJ1-1; the D gene is possibly TRBD1 (6 bases). Per germline, CDR1 GTSNPN and CDR2 SVGIG (reference sequence). Trimming took 0 bases from V and 6 from J, leaving 14 bases between them. The CDR3 totals 14 residues. In DNA form, the CDR3 reads TGTGCCTGGAGTGTATACAGGGTTCGACCTGAAGCTTTCTTT. It codes for CAWSVYRVRPEAFF.

This clonotype showed up many times. This chain links TRBV7-8 with TRBJ2-1; D gene ambiguous. Trimming removed 5 bases at V and 6 bases at J, with 11 bases between. This CDR3 has 13 amino acids. Germline-derived CDR1 and CDR2 are SGHVS and FQNEAQ. CDR3 loop: CASSLSWGNEQFF. The CDR3 DNA sequence: TGTGCCAGCAGCCTCTCTTGGGGCAATGAGCAGTTCTTC.

J is TRBJ2-2 and V is TRBV5-8; D is perhaps TRBD2 (5 bases). The CDR3 spans 16 residues. The V end lost 0 bases, the J end lost 6 bases, and 15 bases lay between the germline ends. Germline CDR1 SGHTS, CDR2 YDEGEE. The CDR3: CASSLARTSRPGELFF. CDR3 sequence (DNA): TGTGCCAGCAGCTTGGCCCGGACTTCACGGCCCGGGGAGCTGTTTTTT.

This clonotype occurred a few times. V and J are TRBV29-1 and TRBJ2-7; 7 bases line up with TRBD1. After removal of 4 bases from V and 1 base from J, the junction contained 4 bases not matched to a gene. This CDR3 is built from 13 residues. Per the germline V gene, CDR1 is SQVTM and CDR2 is ANQGSEA. CDR3 DNA sequence: TGCAGCGTTGGGCCGGGACAGTCCTACGAGCAGTACTTC. It specifies CSVGPGQSYEQYF.

Only a few counts were recorded for this clonotype. V usage is TRBV11-2 and J usage is TRBJ2-3; either TRBD1 or TRBD2 may supply D (6 bases each). In germline, CDR1 is SGHAT, CDR2 FQNNGV. The CDR3 loop spans 18 amino acids. The germline V and J ends were trimmed by 0 bases and 2 bases, with 18 bases remaining between them. CDR3 sequence reads: CASSLDPRGLAITDTQYF. CDR3 sequence (DNA): TGTGCCAGCAGCTTAGATCCTCGGGGGCTAGCGATCACAGATACGCAGTATTTT.

This clonotype has ten or more counts. The chain carries TRBV20-1 and TRBJ2-2, with a weak D call TRBD1 (6 bases). The germline V gene has CDR1 DFQATT and CDR2 SNEGSKA (reference sequence). The length of the CDR3 is 14 residues. The ends were cut back, 3 bases at V and 4 bases at J, with 12 bases in the middle. CDR3 nucleotides: TGCAGTGCTAGGATCAGGGGCAGCACCGGGGAGCTGTTTTTT. This sequence encodes CSARIRGSTGELFF.

This clonotype came up a few times. This sequence joins TRBV6-2 or TRBV6-3 and TRBJ1-5; D uncertain. Germline loops: CDR1 MNHEY, CDR2 SVGEGT. This CDR3 is 13 amino acids long. The V and J ends lost 2 bases and 5 bases respectively, with 7 bases between them. CDR3 residues: CASSYSFDQPQHF. The CDR3 DNA follows: TGTGCCAGCAGTTACAGCTTCGATCAGCCCCAGCATTTT.

This clonotype turned up a few times. The gene calls are TRBV29-1 and TRBJ2-3; D may correspond to TRBD1 or TRBD2 (6 bases each). Trimming removed 1 base from V and 1 base from J, with 18 bases in between. Germline lookup yields CDR1 SQVTM and CDR2 ANQGSEA. This CDR3 comprises 17 residues. DNA of the CDR3: TGCAGCGTTGAAGGGGCCCGGGGGCGACTGGGCACAGATACGCAGTATTTT. Its translation: CSVEGARGRLGTDTQYF.

This clonotype appeared many times. This chain joins TRBV24-1 and TRBJ2-5, with 7 bases aligning to TRBD1. Germline trimming cut 3 bases from V and 5 bases from J; bases unmatched to any gene: 5. The CDR3 is 14 residues long. Germline V gives CDR1 KGHDR, CDR2 SFDVKD. The CDR3 DNA is TGTGCCACCAGTGATCACGACAGGGTTGAGACCCAGTACTTC. This sequence encodes CATSDHDRVETQYF.

V gene TRBV10-3 combines with J gene TRBJ2-6, with TRBD1 as a possible D gene (6 bases). V shed 10 bases and J shed 0 bases, with 16 bases lying between them. CDR3 length: 16 amino acids. Germline CDR1 and CDR2: ENHRY and SYGVKD. The CDR3 is CATKDSKGSGANVLTF. CDR3 coding DNA: TGTGCCACCAAGGACAGCAAGGGCTCTGGGGCCAACGTCCTGACTTTC.

This clonotype was seen a handful of times. This chain connects TRBV11-2 to TRBJ2-1; TRBD1 is a possible D gene (5 bases). This CDR3 region has 17 residues. The V gene lost 5 bases and the J gene lost 2 bases, with 19 bases spanning the gap. Germline V lookup: CDR1 SGHAT, CDR2 FQNNGV. CDR3 sequence: CASSPFTWGRAYNEQFF. The CDR3 DNA reads as TGTGCCAGCAGCCCCTTTACGTGGGGCCGGGCCTACAATGAGCAGTTCTTC.

This clonotype was seen only a few times. The rearrangement joins TRBV12-5 to TRBJ2-1; TRBD2 might be the D (6 bases). The CDR3 has 17 residues. V lost 0 bases to trimming and J lost 2 bases, with 14 bases between them. Germline CDR1 is LGHNT and CDR2 is FRNRAP. CDR3 bases: TGTGCTAGTGGTTTGGTACAAGGAGGGAGGCCCTACAATGAGCAGTTCTTC. Its protein is CASGLVQGGRPYNEQFF.

This clonotype showed up just a few times. This chain uses TRBV20-1 with TRBJ2-1; no firm D call. The CDR3 is made up of 12 amino acids. The V and J ends lost 6 bases and 6 bases respectively, with 12 bases between them. Germline V gives CDR1 DFQATT, CDR2 SNEGSKA (reference sequence). In DNA, the CDR3 is TGCAGTGCCCCTACTGACCGCAATGAGCAGTTCTTC. It translates to CSAPTDRNEQFF.

This clonotype was detected many times. The rearrangement uses TRBV29-1 and TRBJ2-2, with 10 nucleotides matching TRBD1. This CDR3 has 16 amino acids. The junction had 12 bases not matched to a gene; V was cut back by 3 bases and J by 8 bases. Per germline, CDR1 SQVTM and CDR2 ANQGSEA. The CDR3 loop is CSVDRGQGGASGELFF. The CDR3 DNA reads TGCAGCGTTGACCGAGGACAGGGGGGAGCCTCTGGGGAGCTGTTTTTT.